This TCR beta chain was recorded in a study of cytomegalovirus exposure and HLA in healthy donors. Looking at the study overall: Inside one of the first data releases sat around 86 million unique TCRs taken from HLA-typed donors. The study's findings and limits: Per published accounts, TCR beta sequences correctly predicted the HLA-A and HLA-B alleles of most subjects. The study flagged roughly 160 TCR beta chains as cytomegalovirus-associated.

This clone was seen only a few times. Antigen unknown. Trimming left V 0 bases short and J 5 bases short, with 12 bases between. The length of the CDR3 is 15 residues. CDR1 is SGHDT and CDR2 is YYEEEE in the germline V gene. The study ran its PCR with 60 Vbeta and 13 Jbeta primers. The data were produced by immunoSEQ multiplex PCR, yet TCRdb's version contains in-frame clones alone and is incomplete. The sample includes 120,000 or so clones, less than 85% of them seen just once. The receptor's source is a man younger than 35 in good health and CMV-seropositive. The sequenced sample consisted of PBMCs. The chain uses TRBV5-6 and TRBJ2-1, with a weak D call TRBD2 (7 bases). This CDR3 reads CASSLVGGGHNEQFF. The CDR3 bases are TGTGCCAGCAGCTTGGTGGGGGGGGGCCACAATGAGCAGTTCTTC.